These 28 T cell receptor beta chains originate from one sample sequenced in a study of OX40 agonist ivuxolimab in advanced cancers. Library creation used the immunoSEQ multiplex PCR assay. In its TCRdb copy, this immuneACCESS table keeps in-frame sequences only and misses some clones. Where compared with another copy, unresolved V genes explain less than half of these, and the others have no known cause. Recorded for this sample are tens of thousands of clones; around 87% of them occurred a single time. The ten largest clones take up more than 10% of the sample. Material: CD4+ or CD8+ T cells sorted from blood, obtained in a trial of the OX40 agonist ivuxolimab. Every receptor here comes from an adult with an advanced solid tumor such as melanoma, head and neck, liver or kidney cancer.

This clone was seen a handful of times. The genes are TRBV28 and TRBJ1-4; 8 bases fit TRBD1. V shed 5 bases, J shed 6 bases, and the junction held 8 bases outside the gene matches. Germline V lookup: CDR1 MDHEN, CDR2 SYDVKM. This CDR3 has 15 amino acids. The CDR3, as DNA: TGTGCCAGCAGTACCCGGACAGGGCTCGATGAAAAACTGTTTTTT. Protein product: CASSTRTGLDEKLFF.

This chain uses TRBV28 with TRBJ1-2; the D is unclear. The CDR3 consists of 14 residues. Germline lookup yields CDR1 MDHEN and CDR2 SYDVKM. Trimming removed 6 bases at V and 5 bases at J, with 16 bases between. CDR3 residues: CASRKQRRSYGYTF. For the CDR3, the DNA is TGTGCCAGCAGAAAACAGAGGCGCAGTTATGGCTACACCTTC.

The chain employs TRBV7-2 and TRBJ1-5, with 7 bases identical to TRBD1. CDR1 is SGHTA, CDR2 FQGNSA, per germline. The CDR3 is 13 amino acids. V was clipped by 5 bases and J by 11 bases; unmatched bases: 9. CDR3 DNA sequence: TGTGCCAGCAGCATCGACAGGGAGGCATCCCAGCATTTT. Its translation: CASSIDREASQHF. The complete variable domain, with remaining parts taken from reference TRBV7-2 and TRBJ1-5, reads GAGVSQSPSNKVTEKGKDVELRCDPISGHTALYWYRQSLGQGLEFLIYFQGNSAPDKSGLPSDRFSAERTGGSVSTLTIQRTQQEDSAVYLCASSIDREASQHFGDGTRLSIL.

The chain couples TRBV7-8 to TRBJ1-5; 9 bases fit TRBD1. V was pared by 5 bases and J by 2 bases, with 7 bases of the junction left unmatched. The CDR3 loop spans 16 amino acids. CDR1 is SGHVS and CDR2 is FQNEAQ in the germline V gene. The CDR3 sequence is CASSLKQGAGNQPQHF. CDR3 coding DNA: TGTGCCAGCAGCCTGAAACAGGGGGCAGGCAATCAGCCCCAGCATTTT. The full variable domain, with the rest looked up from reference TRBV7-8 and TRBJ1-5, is GAGVSQSPRYKVAKRGQDVALRCDPISGHVSLFWYQQALGQGPEFLTYFQNEAQLDKSGLPSDRFFAERPEGSVSTLKIQRTQQEDSAVYLCASSLKQGAGNQPQHFGDGTRLSIL.

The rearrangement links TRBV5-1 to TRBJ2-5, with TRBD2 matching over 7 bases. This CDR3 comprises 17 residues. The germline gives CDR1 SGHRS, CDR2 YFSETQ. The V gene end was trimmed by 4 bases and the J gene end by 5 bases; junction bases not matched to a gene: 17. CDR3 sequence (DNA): TGCGCCAGCAGCATCTCTGGTTCTGGAGGTAGCGGGGAGACCCAGTACTTC. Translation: CASSISGSGGSGETQYF.

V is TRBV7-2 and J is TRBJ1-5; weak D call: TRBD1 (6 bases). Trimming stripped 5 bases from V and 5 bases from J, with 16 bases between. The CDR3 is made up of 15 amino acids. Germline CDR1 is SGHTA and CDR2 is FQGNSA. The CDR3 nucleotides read TGTGCCAGCAGCCCCACGGCGGGGGGCGATCAGCCCCAGCATTTT. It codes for CASSPTAGGDQPQHF. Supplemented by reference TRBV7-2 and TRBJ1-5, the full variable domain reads GAGVSQSPSNKVTEKGKDVELRCDPISGHTALYWYRQSLGQGLEFLIYFQGNSAPDKSGLPSDRFSAERTGGSVSTLTIQRTQQEDSAVYLCASSPTAGGDQPQHFGDGTRLSIL.

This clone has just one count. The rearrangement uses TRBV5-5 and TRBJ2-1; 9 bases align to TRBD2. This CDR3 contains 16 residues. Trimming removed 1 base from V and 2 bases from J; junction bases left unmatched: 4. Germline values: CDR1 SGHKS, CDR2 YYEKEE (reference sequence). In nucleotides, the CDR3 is TGTGCCAGCAGCTTGAGTATAGCGGGGGCCTACAATGAGCAGTTCTTC. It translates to CASSLSIAGAYNEQFF.

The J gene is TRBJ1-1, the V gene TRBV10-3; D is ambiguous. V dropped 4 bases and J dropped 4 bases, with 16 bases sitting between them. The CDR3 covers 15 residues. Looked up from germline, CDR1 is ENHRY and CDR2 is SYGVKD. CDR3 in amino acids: CAISGPGMKGTEAFF. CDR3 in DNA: TGTGCCATCAGTGGCCCGGGGATGAAGGGCACTGAAGCTTTCTTT.

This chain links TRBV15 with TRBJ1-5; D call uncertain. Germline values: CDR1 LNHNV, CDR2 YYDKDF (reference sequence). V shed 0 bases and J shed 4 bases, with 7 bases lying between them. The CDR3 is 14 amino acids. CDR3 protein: CATSRDGQNQPQHF. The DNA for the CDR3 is TGTGCCACCAGCAGAGATGGGCAGAATCAGCCCCAGCATTTT.

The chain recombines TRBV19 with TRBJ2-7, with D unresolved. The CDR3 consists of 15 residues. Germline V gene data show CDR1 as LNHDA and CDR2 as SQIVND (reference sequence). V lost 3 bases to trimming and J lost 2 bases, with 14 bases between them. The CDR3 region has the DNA TGTGCCAGTAGTATTCCCGGGCAGATACCCTACGAGCAGTACTTC. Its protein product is CASSIPGQIPYEQYF.

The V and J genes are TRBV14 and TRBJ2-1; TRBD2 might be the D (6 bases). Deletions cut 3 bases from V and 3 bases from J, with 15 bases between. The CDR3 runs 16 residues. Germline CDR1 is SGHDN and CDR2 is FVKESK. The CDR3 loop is CASSQDPGLVYNEQFF. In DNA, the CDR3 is TGTGCCAGCAGCCAGGATCCGGGACTGGTCTACAATGAGCAGTTCTTC.

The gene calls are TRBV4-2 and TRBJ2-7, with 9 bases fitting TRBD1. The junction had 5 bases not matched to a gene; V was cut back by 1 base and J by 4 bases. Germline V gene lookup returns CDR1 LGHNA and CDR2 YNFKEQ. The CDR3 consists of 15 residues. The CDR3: CASSQVGTGTYEQYF. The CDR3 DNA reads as TGTGCCAGCAGCCAAGTAGGGACAGGGACATACGAGCAGTACTTC.

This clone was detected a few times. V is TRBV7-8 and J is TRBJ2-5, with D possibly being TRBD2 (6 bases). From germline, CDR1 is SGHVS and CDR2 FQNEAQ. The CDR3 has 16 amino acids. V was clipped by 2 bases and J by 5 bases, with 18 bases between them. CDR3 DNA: TGTGCCAGCAGCTTAACTCTACTAGTCCGGGGGGAGACCCAGTACTTC. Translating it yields CASSLTLLVRGETQYF.

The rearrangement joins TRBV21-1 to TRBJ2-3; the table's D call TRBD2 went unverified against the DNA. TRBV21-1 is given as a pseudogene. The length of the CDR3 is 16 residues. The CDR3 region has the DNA TGTGCCAGCACCGCTTCCGGGACTAGGAGCACAGATACGCAGTATTTT. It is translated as CASTASGTRSTDTQYF.

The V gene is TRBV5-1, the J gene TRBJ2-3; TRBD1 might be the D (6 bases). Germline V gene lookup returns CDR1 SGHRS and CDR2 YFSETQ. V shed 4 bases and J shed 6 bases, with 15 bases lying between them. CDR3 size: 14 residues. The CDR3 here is CASSEKQGLDTQYF. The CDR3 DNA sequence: TGCGCCAGCAGCGAGAAACAGGGTTTGGATACGCAGTATTTT.

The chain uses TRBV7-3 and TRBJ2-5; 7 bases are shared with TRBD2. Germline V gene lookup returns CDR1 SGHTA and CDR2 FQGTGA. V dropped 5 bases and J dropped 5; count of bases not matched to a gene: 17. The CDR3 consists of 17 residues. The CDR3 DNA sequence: TGTGCCAGCAGCCCCGACCGTCTTCGCGGGAGAGGGGAGACCCAGTACTTC. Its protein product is CASSPDRLRGRGETQYF. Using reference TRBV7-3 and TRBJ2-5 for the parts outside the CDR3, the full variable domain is GAGVSQTPSNKVTEKGKYVELRCDPISGHTALYWYRQSLGQGPEFLIYFQGTGAADDSGLPNDRFFAVRPEGSVSTLKIQRTERGDSAVYLCASSPDRLRGRGETQYFGPGTRLLVL.

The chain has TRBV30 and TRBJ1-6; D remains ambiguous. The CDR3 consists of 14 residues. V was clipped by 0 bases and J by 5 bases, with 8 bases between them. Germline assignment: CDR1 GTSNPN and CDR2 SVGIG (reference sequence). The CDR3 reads CAWSVWRDNSPLHF. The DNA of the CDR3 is TGTGCCTGGAGTGTATGGAGGGATAATTCACCCCTCCACTTT. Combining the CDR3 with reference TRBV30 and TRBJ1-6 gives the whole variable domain SQTIHQWPATLVQPVGSPLSLECTVEGTSNPNLYWYRQAAGRGLQLLFYSVGIGQISSEVPQNLSASRPQDRQFILSSKKLLLSDSGFYLCAWSVWRDNSPLHFGNGTRLTVT.

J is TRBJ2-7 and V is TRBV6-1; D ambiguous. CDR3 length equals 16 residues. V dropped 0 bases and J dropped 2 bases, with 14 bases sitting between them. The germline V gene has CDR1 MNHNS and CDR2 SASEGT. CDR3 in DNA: TGTGCCAGCAGTGAAGCATGGGGTGTGGGGACCTACGAGCAGTACTTC. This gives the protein CASSEAWGVGTYEQYF.

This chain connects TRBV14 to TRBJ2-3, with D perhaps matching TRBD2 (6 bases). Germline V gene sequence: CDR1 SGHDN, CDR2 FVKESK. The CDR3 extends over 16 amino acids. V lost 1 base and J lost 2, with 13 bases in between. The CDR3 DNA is TGTGCCAGCAGCCAAGGCCCAGCGGGTTACACAGATACGCAGTATTTT. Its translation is CASSQGPAGYTDTQYF.

The CDR3 DNA reads TGCGCCAGCAGTCCTGGACAGGGCGGTAACATTCAGTACTTC. It yields the protein CASSPGQGGNIQYF. The chain employs TRBV5-1 and TRBJ2-4; TRBD1 aligns across 8 bases. Trimming at V came to 5 bases and at J to 7 bases, leaving 8 bases not matched to a gene. The CDR3 covers 14 residues. The germline gives CDR1 SGHRS, CDR2 YFSETQ. Drawing the rest from reference TRBV5-1 and TRBJ2-4, the complete variable domain is KAGVTQTPRYLIKTRGQQVTLSCSPISGHRSVSWYQQTPGQGLQFLFEYFSETQRNKGNFPGRFSGRQFSNSRSEMNVSTLELGDSALYLCASSPGQGGNIQYFGAGTRLSVL.

The CDR3 loop is CASSLRGGIYGYTF. Here the CDR3 DNA reads TGTGCCAGCAGTTTGCGAGGGGGCATCTATGGCTACACCTTC. The genes are TRBV28 and TRBJ1-2; 7 nucleotides match TRBD1. The trim removed 3 bases at V and 4 bases at J, leaving 5 bases unmatched. Germline V gives CDR1 MDHEN, CDR2 SYDVKM. CDR3 length: 14 amino acids.

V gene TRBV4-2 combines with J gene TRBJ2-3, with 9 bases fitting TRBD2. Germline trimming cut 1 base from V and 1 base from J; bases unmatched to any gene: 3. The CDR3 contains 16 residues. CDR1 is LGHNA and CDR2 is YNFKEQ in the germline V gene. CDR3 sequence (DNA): TGTGCCAGCAGCCAAGTAATAGCGGGGGGCACAGATACGCAGTATTTT. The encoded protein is CASSQVIAGGTDTQYF.

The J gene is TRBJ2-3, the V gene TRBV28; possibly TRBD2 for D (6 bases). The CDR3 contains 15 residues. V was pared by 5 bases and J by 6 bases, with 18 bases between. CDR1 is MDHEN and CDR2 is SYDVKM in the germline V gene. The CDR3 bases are TGTGCCAGCAGTCGTACAGGAGTCCGGGGGGATACGCAGTATTTT. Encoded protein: CASSRTGVRGDTQYF.

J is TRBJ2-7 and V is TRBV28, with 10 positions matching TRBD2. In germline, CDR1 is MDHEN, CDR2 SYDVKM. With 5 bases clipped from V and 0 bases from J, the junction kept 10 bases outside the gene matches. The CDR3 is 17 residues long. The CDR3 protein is CASSTGLAEGSSYEQYF. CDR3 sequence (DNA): TGTGCCAGCAGTACTGGACTAGCGGAGGGAAGCTCCTACGAGCAGTACTTC. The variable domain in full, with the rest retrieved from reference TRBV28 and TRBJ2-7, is DVKVTQSSRYLVKRTGEKVFLECVQDMDHENMFWYRQDPGLGLRLIYFSYDVKMKEKGDIPEGYSVSREKKERFSLILESASTNQTSMYLCASSTGLAEGSSYEQYFGPGTRLTVT.

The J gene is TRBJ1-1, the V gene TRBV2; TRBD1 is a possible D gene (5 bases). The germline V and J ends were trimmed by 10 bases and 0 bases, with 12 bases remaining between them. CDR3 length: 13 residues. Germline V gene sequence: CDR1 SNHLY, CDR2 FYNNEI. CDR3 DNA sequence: TGTGCCACCCTGACAGAACTGAACACTGAAGCTTTCTTT. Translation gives CATLTELNTEAFF.

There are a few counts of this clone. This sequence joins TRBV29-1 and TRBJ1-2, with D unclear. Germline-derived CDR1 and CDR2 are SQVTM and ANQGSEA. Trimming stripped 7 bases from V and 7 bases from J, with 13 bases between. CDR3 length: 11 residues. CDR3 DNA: TGCAGCGCCAGAGACGGGTTTGGCTACACCTTC. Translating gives CSARDGFGYTF.

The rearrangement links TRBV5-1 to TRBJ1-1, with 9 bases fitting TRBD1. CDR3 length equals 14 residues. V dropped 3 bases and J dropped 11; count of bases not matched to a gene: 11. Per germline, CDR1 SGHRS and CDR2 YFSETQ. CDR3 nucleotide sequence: TGCGCCAGCAGCTCGCCCGGGACAGGGCTTTACGCTTTCTTT. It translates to CASSSPGTGLYAFF.

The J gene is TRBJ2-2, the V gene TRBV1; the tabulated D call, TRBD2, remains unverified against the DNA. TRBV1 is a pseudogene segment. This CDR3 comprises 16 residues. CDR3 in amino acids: CTSTGEASGLTGELFF. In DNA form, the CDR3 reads TGCACCAGCACCGGGGAGGCTAGCGGGCTTACCGGGGAGCTGTTTTTT.